One TCR beta chain is described in this entry. Its antigen is as yet unknown. The source of the sample is a study of cytomegalovirus exposure and HLA in healthy donors. Study-wide background: There were 70 million to 95 million unique TCRs (from HLA-typed donors) in an early data release. Among the 300 to 450 genotyped donors, more than 70% were placed in the Caucasian-associated ancestry cluster. Study results and caveats: Clonal expansion was found to be greater in HLA-associated TCR beta chains than in equally common others in a later analysis. A later analysis reported that several of the most significant clusters appeared to be linked to common viral pathogens, among them Epstein-Barr virus.

PCR amplification relied on 60 Vbeta primers (plus 13 Jbeta primers). This table comes from immunoSEQ multiplex PCR, and its TCRdb copy is limited to in-frame clones, with some not included. In the table there are some 110,000 clones, over 55% of which are singletons. CDR3 size: 13 residues. Germline CDR1 and CDR2: SGHTA and FQGNSA. V was pared by 1 base and J by 7 bases, with 8 bases between. The gene calls are TRBV7-2 and TRBJ2-1; maybe TRBD2 (5 bases). The source is a female donor in good health and CMV-seronegative. Sequenced: PBMCs. The CDR3 coding sequence is TGTGCCAGCAGCTTAGGGGAGATAAATGAGCAGTTCTTC. Translated, it gives CASSLGEINEQFF.